These T cell receptor beta chains were read from a single sample in a study of blood T cell repertoires in COVID-19. Assay: immunoSEQ multiplex PCR; the TCRdb copy retains only in-frame clones and omits some. The repertoire includes 230,000 or so clones, roughly 89% of them detected once, and roughly 4.5% sits in the top ten. Sequencing was carried out using peripheral blood. The source of these receptors is a middle-aged woman who had recovered from COVID-19. The CDR3 runs from the conserved cysteine through the conserved F or W. The order of the fields is J gene, D gene, clone size, V gene, CDR3 DNA, CDR3 protein. The D gene is left open where the match is weak. Where a row states a size, it is once, few, many or the class of an expanded clone; other rows omit it.

>TRBJ2-5|NA|NA|TRBV10-3
TGTGCCATCAGACCGGGAACCCAAGAGACCCAGTACTTC
CAIRPGTQETQYF
>TRBJ2-5|NA|NA|TRBV7-9
TGTGCCAGCAGCTTAGCACAGGGTTTTGGACTAGACCAGTACTTC
CASSLAQGFGLDQYF
>TRBJ2-7|NA|once|TRBV27
TGTGCCAGCAGTTTTTCGTTTGCAGGCTCCTACGAGCAGTACTTC
CASSFSFAGSYEQYF
>TRBJ2-1|TRBD1|NA|TRBV15
TGTGCCACCAGCAAGGACAGGGGGCCCTACAATGAGCAGTTCTTC
CATSKDRGPYNEQFF
>TRBJ1-1|NA|NA|TRBV7-8
TGTGCCAGCAGCCCGTCGGGCACTGAAGCTTTCTTT
CASSPSGTEAFF
>TRBJ2-4|TRBD2|NA|TRBV27
TGTGCCAGCAGCCTTAGCGGGGGGGCGAACATTCAGTACTTC
CASSLSGGANIQYF
>TRBJ2-2|NA|NA|TRBV5-1
TGCGCCAGCAGCTTGGAGGGGCGCCTCACCGGGGAGCTGTTTTTT
CASSLEGRLTGELFF
>TRBJ2-5|TRBD2|few|TRBV7-9
TGTGCCAGCAGCCAACTCCTAGCGGAGGGGGAGACCCAGTACTTC
CASSQLLAEGETQYF
>TRBJ1-5|NA|few|TRBV3-1/TRBV3-2
TGTGCCAGCAGCCAGGGGGCAGGTCAGCCCCAGCATTTT
CASSQGAGQPQHF
>TRBJ2-2|NA|NA|TRBV20-1
TGCAGTGCTAGTGACCTGAGGACCGGGGAGCTGTTTTTT
CSASDLRTGELFF
>TRBJ1-6|NA|NA|TRBV5-1
TGCGCCAGCAGCTTGGATCCCAACAGGGTATCACCCCTCCACTTT
CASSLDPNRVSPLHF
>TRBJ1-2|TRBD1|NA|TRBV4-1
TGCGCCAGCAGCCAACCCGGACAGGCTAACTATGGCTACACCTTC
CASSQPGQANYGYTF
>TRBJ1-3|NA|NA|TRBV13
TGTGCCAGCAGCTTAGAGCACCGACAGTCTCGCTCTGGAAACACCATATATTTT
CASSLEHRQSRSGNTIYF
>TRBJ2-7|NA|NA|TRBV27
TGTGCCAGCAGTTTAGAGTTATTTGGGCAGGGGGGCTACGAGCAGTACTTC
CASSLELFGQGGYEQYF
>TRBJ1-4|NA|NA|TRBV2
TGTGCCAGCAGCTTCGACAGGTTTAATGAAAAACTGTTTTTT
CASSFDRFNEKLFF
>TRBJ1-1|NA|NA|TRBV19
TGTGCCAGTAGTTGGACACGGAACACTGAAGCTTTCTTT
CASSWTRNTEAFF
>TRBJ1-1|NA|NA|TRBV3-1/TRBV3-2
TGTGCCAGCTCGAGAGGTTGGCCGAACACTGAAGCTTTCTTT
CASSRGWPNTEAFF
>TRBJ1-6|TRBD1|NA|TRBV7-6
TGTGCCAGCAGCTTAGGCGGGACAGGGCGAGTTAATTCACCCCTCCACTTT
CASSLGGTGRVNSPLHF
>TRBJ2-2|TRBD1|NA|TRBV18
TGTGCCAGCTCACGCTTCCGGGACAGGAACACCGGGGAGCTGTTTTTT
CASSRFRDRNTGELFF
>TRBJ2-1|NA|once|TRBV10-1
TGCGCCAGCAGTGAGTCCCCAGGGATCTACAATGAGCAGTTCTTC
CASSESPGIYNEQFF
>TRBJ2-7|TRBD1|NA|TRBV5-1
TGCGCCAGCACCTATGCTCCGGACAGGGGAGATTACGAGCAGTACTTC
CASTYAPDRGDYEQYF
>TRBJ2-3|TRBD1|NA|TRBV5-1
TGCGCCAGCAGCTTGGCGTCAGGGGGTTCAGATACGCAGTATTTT
CASSLASGGSDTQYF
>TRBJ2-1|NA|NA|TRBV7-8
TGTGCCAGCAGCCTGATCGAGGGTGAGCAGTTCTTC
CASSLIEGEQFF
>TRBJ2-7|NA|once|TRBV9
TGTGCCAGCAGCGTAGGGGGTGGGCAGGGTACCTACGAGCAGTACTTC
CASSVGGGQGTYEQYF
>TRBJ2-3|NA|NA|TRBV19
TGTGCCAGTAGCAACAGGGGAGGTACAGATACGCAGTATTTT
CASSNRGGTDTQYF
>TRBJ2-1|TRBD2|once|TRBV10-3
TGTGCCATCAGTGGGCCAATAGCGGGAGGAAGTTATGGTTATGAGCAGTTCTTC
CAISGPIAGGSYGYEQFF
>TRBJ1-1|NA|NA|TRBV2
TGTGCCACTCTTCCCCCGGGAAACACTGAAGCTTTCTTT
CATLPPGNTEAFF
>TRBJ2-6|TRBD1|NA|TRBV9
TGTGCCAGCAGTGGGACAGACGGTGGGGCCAACGTCCTGACTTTC
CASSGTDGGANVLTF
>TRBJ1-3|TRBD1|NA|TRBV5-6
TGTGCCAGCAGCTCGGGACAGTTCCCCACCATATATTTT
CASSSGQFPTIYF
>TRBJ2-5|TRBD2|NA|TRBV5-1
TGCGCCAGCACTCCTAATCGAGCGGGGCCGGATACCCAGTACTTC
CASTPNRAGPDTQYF
>TRBJ1-3|NA|NA|TRBV6-5
TGTGCCAGCAGTTACGGGCAGGGGTTGGGAAACACCATATATTTT
CASSYGQGLGNTIYF
>TRBJ1-1|NA|NA|TRBV5-4
TGTGCCAGCAGCTTGGATGGGGAGGAGGCTTTCTTT
CASSLDGEEAFF
>TRBJ2-2|TRBD2|NA|TRBV19
TGTGCCACTCACCCGTCCGGACTAGCTTCGATCGGGGAGCTGTTTTTT
CATHPSGLASIGELFF
>TRBJ2-1|TRBD1|NA|TRBV10-2
TGCGCCAGCAGAGGACAGGGAACCCACAATGAGCAGTTCTTC
CASRGQGTHNEQFF
>TRBJ1-6|NA|NA|TRBV19
TGTGCCAGTAGTACCGGAGGGGTAAATTCACCCCTCCACTTT
CASSTGGVNSPLHF
>TRBJ1-2|NA|NA|TRBV3-1/TRBV3-2
TGTGCCAGTCGCTCCGGGGGTAACTATGGCTACACCTTC
CASRSGGNYGYTF
>TRBJ2-3|TRBD2|few|TRBV6-4
TGTGCCAGCAGCGGAGATAGCGGGAGTGGGACAGATACGCAGTATTTT
CASSGDSGSGTDTQYF
>TRBJ2-3|NA|NA|TRBV3-1/TRBV3-2
TGTGCCAGCAGCCAAGAATGGGGGAGGAGCCCCCGCACAGATACGCAGTATTTT
CASSQEWGRSPRTDTQYF
>TRBJ2-2|TRBD2|NA|TRBV5-1
TGCGCCAGCAGCTTGGTGTCTAGCGGAGGCGGGGAGCTGTTTTTT
CASSLVSSGGGELFF
>TRBJ2-1|NA|NA|TRBV25-1
TGTGCCAGCAGACGGGACACAGTAAATGAGCAGTTCTTC
CASRRDTVNEQFF
>TRBJ2-5|NA|NA|TRBV7-3
TGTGCCAGCAGCAGAAATGGGGGCGAAGAGACCCAGTACTTC
CASSRNGGEETQYF
>TRBJ1-4|TRBD1|NA|TRBV30
TGTGCCTGGAGTGTACTGACAGGGGATGAAAAACTGTTTTTT
CAWSVLTGDEKLFF
>TRBJ2-7|NA|NA|TRBV2
TGTGCCAGCAGTGAACCCACAGGGTACTACGAGCAGTACTTC
CASSEPTGYYEQYF